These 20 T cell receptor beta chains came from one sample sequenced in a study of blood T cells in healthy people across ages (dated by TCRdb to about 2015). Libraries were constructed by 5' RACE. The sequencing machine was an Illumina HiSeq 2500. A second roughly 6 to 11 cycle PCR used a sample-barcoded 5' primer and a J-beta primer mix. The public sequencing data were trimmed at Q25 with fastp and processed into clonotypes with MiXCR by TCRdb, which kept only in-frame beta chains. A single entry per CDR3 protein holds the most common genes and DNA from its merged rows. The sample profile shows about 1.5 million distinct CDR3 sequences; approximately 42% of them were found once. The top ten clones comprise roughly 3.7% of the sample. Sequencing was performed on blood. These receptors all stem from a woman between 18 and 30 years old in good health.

CDR3 residues: CASSEGVGRYNEQFF. CDR3 nucleotide sequence: TGTGCCAGCAGTGAAGGGGTCGGACGCTACAATGAGCAGTTCTTC. The chain employs TRBV12-3 or TRBV12-4 and TRBJ2-1, with a weak D call TRBD1 (5 bases). The CDR3 length is 15 residues. V was shortened by 5 bases and J by 3 bases, with 14 bases between the two germline ends.

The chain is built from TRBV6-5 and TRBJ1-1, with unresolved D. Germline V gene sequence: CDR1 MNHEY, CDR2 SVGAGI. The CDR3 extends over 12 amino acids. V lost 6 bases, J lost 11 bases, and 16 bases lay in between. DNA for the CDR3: TGTGCCAGCAGCCCTCGGTCGGGTGGTGCTTTCTTT. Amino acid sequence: CASSPRSGGAFF.

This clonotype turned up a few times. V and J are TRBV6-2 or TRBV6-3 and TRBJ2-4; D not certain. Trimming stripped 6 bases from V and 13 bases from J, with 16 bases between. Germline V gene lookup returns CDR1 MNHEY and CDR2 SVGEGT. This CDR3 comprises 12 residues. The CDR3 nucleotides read TGTGCCAGCAGCCCACCCGGGCCCCTACAGTACTTC. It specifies CASSPPGPLQYF.

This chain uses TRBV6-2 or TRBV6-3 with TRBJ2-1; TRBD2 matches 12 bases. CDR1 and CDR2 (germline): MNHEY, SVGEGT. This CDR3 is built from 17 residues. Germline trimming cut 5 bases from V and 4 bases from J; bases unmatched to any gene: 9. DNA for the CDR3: TGTGCCAGCAGTGAGGGACTAGCGGGTGGGTGGTACAATGAGCAGTTCTTC. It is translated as CASSEGLAGGWYNEQFF.

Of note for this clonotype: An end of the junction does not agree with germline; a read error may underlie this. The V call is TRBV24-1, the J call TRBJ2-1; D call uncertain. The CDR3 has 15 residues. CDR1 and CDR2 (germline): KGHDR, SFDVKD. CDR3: CTTSESLNYDNEQFF. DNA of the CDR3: TGTACCACCAGTGAGTCACTAAACTACGACAATGAGCAGTTCTTC.

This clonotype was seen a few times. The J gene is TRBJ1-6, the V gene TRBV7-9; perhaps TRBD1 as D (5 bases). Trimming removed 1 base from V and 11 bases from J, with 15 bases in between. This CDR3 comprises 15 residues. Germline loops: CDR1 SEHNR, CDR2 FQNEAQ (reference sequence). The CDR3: CASSLVKGSFTPLHF. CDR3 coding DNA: TGTGCCAGCAGCTTAGTTAAGGGGTCGTTTACACCCCTCCACTTT.

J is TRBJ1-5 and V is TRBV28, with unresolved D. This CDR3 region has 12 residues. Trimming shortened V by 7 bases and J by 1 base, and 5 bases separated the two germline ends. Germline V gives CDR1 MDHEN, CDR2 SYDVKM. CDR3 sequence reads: CASKQSNQPQHF. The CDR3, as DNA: TGTGCCAGCAAACAGAGCAATCAGCCCCAGCATTTT.

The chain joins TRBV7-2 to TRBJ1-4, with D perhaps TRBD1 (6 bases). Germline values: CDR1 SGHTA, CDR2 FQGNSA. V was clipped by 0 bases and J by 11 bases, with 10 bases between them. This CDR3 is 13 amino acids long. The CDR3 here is CASSLARGQKLFF. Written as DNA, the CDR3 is TGTGCCAGCAGCTTAGCGCGGGGGCAGAAACTGTTTTTT.

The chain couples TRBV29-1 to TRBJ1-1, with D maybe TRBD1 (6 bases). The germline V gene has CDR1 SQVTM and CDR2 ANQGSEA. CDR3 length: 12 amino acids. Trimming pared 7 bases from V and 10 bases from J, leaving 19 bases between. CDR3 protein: CSAKGQQWIAFF. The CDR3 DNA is TGCAGCGCAAAAGGACAGCAGTGGATAGCTTTCTTT. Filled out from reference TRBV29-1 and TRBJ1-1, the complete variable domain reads SAVISQKPSRDICQRGTSLTIQCQVDSQVTMMFWYRQQPGQSLTLIATANQGSEATYESGFVIDKFPISRPNLTFSTLTVSNMSPEDSSIYLCSAKGQQWIAFFGQGTRLTVV.

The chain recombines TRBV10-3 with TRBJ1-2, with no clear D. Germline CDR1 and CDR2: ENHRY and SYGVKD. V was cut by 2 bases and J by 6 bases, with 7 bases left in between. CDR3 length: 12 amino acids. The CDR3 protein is CAISEHSDGYTF. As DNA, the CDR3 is TGTGCCATCAGTGAGCACAGCGATGGCTACACCTTC.

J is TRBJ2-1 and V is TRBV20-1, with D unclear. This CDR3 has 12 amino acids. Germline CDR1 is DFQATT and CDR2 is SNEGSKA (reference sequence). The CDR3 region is CSTASGGNEQFF. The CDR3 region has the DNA TGCAGCACAGCTTCAGGTGGCAATGAGCAGTTCTTC.

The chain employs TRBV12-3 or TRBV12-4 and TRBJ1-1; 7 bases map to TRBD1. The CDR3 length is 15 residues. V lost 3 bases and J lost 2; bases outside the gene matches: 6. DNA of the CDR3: TGTGCCAGCAGTTTCCGGGACAGTAGTAACACTGAAGCTTTCTTT. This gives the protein CASSFRDSSNTEAFF.

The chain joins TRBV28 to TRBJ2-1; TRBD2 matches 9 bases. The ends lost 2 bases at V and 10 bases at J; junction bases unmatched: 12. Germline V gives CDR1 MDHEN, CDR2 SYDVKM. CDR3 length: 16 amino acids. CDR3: CASSLTASGTIREQFF. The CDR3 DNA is TGTGCCAGCAGTTTAACGGCTAGCGGGACGATCCGGGAGCAGTTCTTC. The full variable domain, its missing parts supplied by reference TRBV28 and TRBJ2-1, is DVKVTQSSRYLVKRTGEKVFLECVQDMDHENMFWYRQDPGLGLRLIYFSYDVKMKEKGDIPEGYSVSREKKERFSLILESASTNQTSMYLCASSLTASGTIREQFFGPGTRLTVL.

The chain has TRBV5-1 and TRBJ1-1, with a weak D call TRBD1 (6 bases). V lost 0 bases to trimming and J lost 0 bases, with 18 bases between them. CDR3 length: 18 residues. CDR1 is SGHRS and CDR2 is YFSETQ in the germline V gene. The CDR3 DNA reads TGCGCCAGCAGCTTGGGGCCCCCGACAGGTTCCATGAACACTGAAGCTTTCTTT. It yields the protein CASSLGPPTGSMNTEAFF.

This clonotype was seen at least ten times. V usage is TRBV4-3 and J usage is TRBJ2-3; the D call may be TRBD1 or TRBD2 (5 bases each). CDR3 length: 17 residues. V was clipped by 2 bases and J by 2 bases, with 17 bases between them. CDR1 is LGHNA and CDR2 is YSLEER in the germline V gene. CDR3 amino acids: CASSQTSGPESTDTQYF. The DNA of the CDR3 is TGCGCCAGCAGCCAAACTTCGGGACCCGAGTCCACAGATACGCAGTATTTT.

In nucleotides, the CDR3 is TGCGCCAGCAGCCAACGCCGAGTGGGAAACACCATATATTTT. Translation gives CASSQRRVGNTIYF. The gene calls are TRBV4-1 and TRBJ1-3; unclear D gene. The CDR3 contains 14 residues. Germline V lookup: CDR1 MGHRA, CDR2 YSYEKL. V shed 2 bases and J shed 4 bases, with 9 bases lying between them.

The DNA of the CDR3 is TGTGCCAGCGGAGACGGGGACCCTCTGCGCGAGCAGTACTTC. Its translation: CASGDGDPLREQYF. The genes are TRBV6-2 or TRBV6-3 and TRBJ2-4; perhaps D is TRBD1 or TRBD2 (5 bases each). The closer fit of TRBJ2-7 to the DNA end suggests the J call may be wrong. The CDR3 loop spans 14 amino acids. Germline CDR1 reads MNHEY; CDR2 reads SVGEGT.

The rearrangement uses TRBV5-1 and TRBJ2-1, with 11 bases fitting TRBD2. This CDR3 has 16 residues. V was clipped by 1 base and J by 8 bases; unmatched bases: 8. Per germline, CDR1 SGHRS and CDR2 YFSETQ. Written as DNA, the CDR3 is TGCGCCAGCAGCTTGTTGTTAGCGGGGGGGCGTGATGAGCAGTTCTTC. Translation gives CASSLLLAGGRDEQFF.

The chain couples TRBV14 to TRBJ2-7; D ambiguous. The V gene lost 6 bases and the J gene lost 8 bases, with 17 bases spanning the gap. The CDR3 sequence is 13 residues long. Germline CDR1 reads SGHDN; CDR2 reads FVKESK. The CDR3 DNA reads TGTGCCAGCAGAAAAGGTCCTTCTTGGCAGCAGTACTTC. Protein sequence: CASRKGPSWQQYF.

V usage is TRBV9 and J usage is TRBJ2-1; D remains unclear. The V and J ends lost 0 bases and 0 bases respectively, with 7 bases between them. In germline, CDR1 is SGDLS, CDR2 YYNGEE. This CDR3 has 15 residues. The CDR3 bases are TGTGCCAGCAGCGTAGCGCCGGCCTCCTACAATGAGCAGTTCTTC. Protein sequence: CASSVAPASYNEQFF.